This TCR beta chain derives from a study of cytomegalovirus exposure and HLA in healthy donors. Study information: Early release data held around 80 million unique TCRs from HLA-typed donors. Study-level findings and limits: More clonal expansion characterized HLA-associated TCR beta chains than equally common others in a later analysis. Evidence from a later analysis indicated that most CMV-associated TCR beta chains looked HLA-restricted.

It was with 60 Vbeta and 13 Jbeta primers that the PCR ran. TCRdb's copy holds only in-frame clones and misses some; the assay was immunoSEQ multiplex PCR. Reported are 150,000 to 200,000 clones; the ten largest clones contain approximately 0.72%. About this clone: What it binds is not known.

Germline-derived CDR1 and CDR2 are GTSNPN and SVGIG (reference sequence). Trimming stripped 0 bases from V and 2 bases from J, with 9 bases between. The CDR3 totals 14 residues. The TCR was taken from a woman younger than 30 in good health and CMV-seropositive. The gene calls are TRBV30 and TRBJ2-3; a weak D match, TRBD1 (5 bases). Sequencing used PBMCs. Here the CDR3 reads CAWSVQGATDTQYF. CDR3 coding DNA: TGTGCCTGGAGTGTACAAGGGGCCACAGATACGCAGTATTTT.